A selection of T cell receptor beta chains follows, all from one sample in a study of cytomegalovirus exposure and HLA in healthy donors. Measured with immunoSEQ multiplex PCR; TCRdb has only the in-frame clones, and not every one. The sample contains approximately 96,000 clones, under 80% of which appear only once. The sample comprised PBMCs. The receptors stem from a male donor in good health and CMV-seronegative. CDR3s include the opening cysteine and the closing phenylalanine or tryptophan. Each record gives: CDR3 protein, CDR3 DNA, J gene, clone size, D gene, CDR3 length, V gene. The D gene is left open where the match is weak. Not all rows give a size; the values are once, few, many and, for expanded clones, a class.

CDR3: CASIPRGSYEQYF
DNA: TGTGCCAGCATCCCCAGGGGTTCCTACGAGCAGTACTTC
J: TRBJ2-7
size: -
D: -
length: 13
V: TRBV6-1

CDR3: CASGRTSTGNTIYF
DNA: TGTGCCAGCGGGAGGACATCCACTGGAAACACCATATATTTT
J: TRBJ1-3
size: few
D: -
length: 14
V: TRBV27

CDR3: CASSLGPSGRPKDYEQYF
DNA: TGTGCCAGCAGTTTAGGCCCTAGCGGGAGGCCGAAGGACTACGAGCAGTACTTC
J: TRBJ2-7
size: -
D: TRBD2
length: 18
V: TRBV27

CDR3: CASRPAGTSGRHEQYF
DNA: TGTGCCAGCAGGCCTGCCGGGACTAGCGGGAGACACGAGCAGTACTTC
J: TRBJ2-7
size: -
D: TRBD2
length: 16
V: TRBV28

CDR3: CASSSLDRDEQFF
DNA: TGTGCCAGCAGCTCGTTGGACAGGGACGAGCAGTTCTTC
J: TRBJ2-1
size: -
D: TRBD1
length: 13
V: TRBV7-9

CDR3: CASSQDRGRSEQYF
DNA: TGTGCCAGCAGCCAGGACAGGGGGCGTAGCGAGCAGTACTTC
J: TRBJ2-7
size: few
D: TRBD1
length: 14
V: TRBV6-5

CDR3: CAFATGQTSNQPQHF
DNA: TGTGCCTTTGCAACGGGACAGACTAGCAATCAGCCCCAGCATTTT
J: TRBJ1-5
size: -
D: TRBD1
length: 15
V: TRBV30

CDR3: CASRRPRDRVIDSNQPQHF
DNA: TGTGCCAGCAGGCGACCCCGGGACAGGGTTATAGATAGCAATCAGCCCCAGCATTTT
J: TRBJ1-5
size: -
D: TRBD1
length: 19
V: TRBV28

CDR3: CASSPGDRNYGYTF
DNA: TGTGCCAGTAGTCCAGGGGACAGGAACTATGGCTACACCTTC
J: TRBJ1-2
size: -
D: TRBD1
length: 14
V: TRBV19

CDR3: CASSFSPGQSSYNEQFF
DNA: TGTGCCAGCAGCTTTTCCCCAGGACAGAGCTCCTACAATGAGCAGTTCTTC
J: TRBJ2-1
size: -
D: -
length: 17
V: TRBV13

CDR3: CASSIVGGEQPQHF
DNA: TGTGCCAGTAGTATCGTAGGGGGCGAACAGCCCCAGCATTTT
J: TRBJ1-5
size: once
D: TRBD1
length: 14
V: TRBV19

CDR3: CASSNKQGTGYTF
DNA: TGTGCCAGCAGTAACAAACAGGGGACTGGCTACACCTTC
J: TRBJ1-2
size: -
D: TRBD1
length: 13
V: TRBV25-1

CDR3: CASSLTTLAGGRYEQYF
DNA: TGTGCCAGCAGCTTAACGACCCTAGCGGGAGGTAGATACGAGCAGTACTTC
J: TRBJ2-7
size: -
D: TRBD2
length: 17
V: TRBV7-9

CDR3: CASSTRLAGGGPNEQFF
DNA: TGTGCCAGCAGCACCCGACTAGCGGGAGGAGGGCCCAATGAGCAGTTCTTC
J: TRBJ2-1
size: once
D: TRBD2
length: 17
V: TRBV4-2

CDR3: CARSRKIRTELMNTEAFF
DNA: TGTGCCAGAAGCCGGAAGATTCGGACAGAATTAATGAACACTGAAGCTTTCTTT
J: TRBJ1-1
size: -
D: -
length: 18
V: TRBV5-3

CDR3: CASSGGQGYNQPQHF
DNA: TGTGCCAGCAGTGGGGGACAGGGATACAATCAGCCCCAGCATTTT
J: TRBJ1-5
size: -
D: TRBD1
length: 15
V: TRBV6-1

CDR3: CASSDSRRYEQYF
DNA: TGTGCCAGCAGTGATTCCCGTCGGTACGAGCAGTACTTC
J: TRBJ2-7
size: -
D: -
length: 13
V: TRBV6-4

CDR3: CASSSTGNTEAFF
DNA: TGTGCCAGCAGCTCGACAGGGAACACTGAAGCTTTCTTT
J: TRBJ1-1
size: once
D: -
length: 13
V: TRBV7-6

CDR3: CSVEQPGLAGESDTQYF
DNA: TGCAGCGTTGAGCAACCGGGACTAGCGGGAGAGTCAGATACGCAGTATTTT
J: TRBJ2-3
size: -
D: TRBD2
length: 17
V: TRBV29-1

CDR3: CASSQDVLEYSTDTQYF
DNA: TGCGCCAGCAGCCAAGACGTTTTAGAGTACAGCACAGATACGCAGTATTTT
J: TRBJ2-3
size: -
D: -
length: 17
V: TRBV4-3

CDR3: CASSTGIYGYTF
DNA: TGTGCCAGCAGCACGGGGATCTATGGCTACACCTTC
J: TRBJ1-2
size: -
D: -
length: 12
V: TRBV28

CDR3: CASSLRGLEAFGEAFF
DNA: TGTGCCAGCAGCTTAAGAGGGCTCGAAGCTTTCGGTGAAGCTTTCTTT
J: TRBJ1-1
size: -
D: -
length: 16
V: TRBV5-5

CDR3: CASSPGGFSYEQYF
DNA: TGTGCCAGCAGCCCGGGAGGCTTCTCCTACGAGCAGTACTTC
J: TRBJ2-7
size: once
D: TRBD2
length: 14
V: TRBV5-4

CDR3: CASSFGQGAHEQYF
DNA: TGTGCCAGCAGCTTCGGACAGGGGGCTCACGAGCAGTACTTC
J: TRBJ2-7
size: -
D: TRBD1
length: 14
V: TRBV7-9

CDR3: CASRISSGANVLTF
DNA: TGTGCCAGCAGGATCAGTTCGGGAGCCAACGTCCTGACTTTC
J: TRBJ2-6
size: -
D: -
length: 14
V: TRBV28

CDR3: CAIRSPGTANEQFF
DNA: TGTGCCATCAGAAGTCCCGGGACAGCAAATGAGCAGTTCTTC
J: TRBJ2-1
size: few
D: TRBD1
length: 14
V: TRBV10-3

CDR3: CASSARSGTGVNEQFF
DNA: TGTGCCAGCAGCGCCCGATCCGGGACAGGGGTGAATGAGCAGTTCTTC
J: TRBJ2-1
size: -
D: TRBD1
length: 16
V: TRBV5-4

CDR3: CASSWKREGVNQPQHF
DNA: TGTGCCAGCAGCTGGAAAAGGGAGGGGGTAAATCAGCCCCAGCATTTT
J: TRBJ1-5
size: -
D: -
length: 16
V: TRBV11-3

CDR3: CASSSSNSLGQHSPLHF
DNA: TGTGCCAGCAGCTCGTCTAATTCGCTAGGACAGCATTCACCCCTCCACTTT
J: TRBJ1-6
size: once
D: -
length: 17
V: TRBV7-9

CDR3: CASSELLTPKETQYF
DNA: TGTGCCAGCAGTGAACTCCTGACTCCCAAGGAGACCCAGTACTTC
J: TRBJ2-5
size: -
D: -
length: 15
V: TRBV13

CDR3: CASSTLVGNQPQHF
DNA: TGTGCCAGCAGCACCTTAGTGGGCAATCAGCCCCAGCATTTT
J: TRBJ1-5
size: few
D: -
length: 14
V: TRBV2

CDR3: CASGLVILAGEGSSYNEQFF
DNA: TGTGCTAGTGGTTTGGTCATTCTAGCGGGAGAGGGGAGCTCCTACAATGAGCAGTTCTTC
J: TRBJ2-1
size: -
D: TRBD2
length: 20
V: TRBV12-5

CDR3: CASSAMGLAYYNEQFF
DNA: TGTGCCAGCAGCGCCATGGGACTAGCTTACTACAATGAGCAGTTCTTC
J: TRBJ2-1
size: -
D: TRBD2
length: 16
V: TRBV9

CDR3: CATSRGRLISGNTIYF
DNA: TGTGCCACCAGCAGAGGGAGGTTGATCTCTGGAAACACCATATATTTT
J: TRBJ1-3
size: -
D: -
length: 16
V: TRBV15

CDR3: CASRIRQGYTYEQYF
DNA: TGTGCCAGCAGAATAAGACAGGGTTACACCTACGAGCAGTACTTC
J: TRBJ2-7
size: few
D: TRBD1
length: 15
V: TRBV28

CDR3: CASSLSGGRQETQYF
DNA: TGTGCCAGCAGCCTGAGCGGAGGTCGACAAGAGACCCAGTACTTC
J: TRBJ2-5
size: -
D: -
length: 15
V: TRBV9

CDR3: CASRFTGPNTGELFF
DNA: TGTGCCAGCAGATTCACAGGGCCCAACACCGGGGAGCTGTTTTTT
J: TRBJ2-2
size: -
D: -
length: 15
V: TRBV27

CDR3: CASSLEQGARKLFF
DNA: TGTGCCAGCAGTTTAGAACAGGGGGCGCGAAAACTGTTTTTT
J: TRBJ1-4
size: once
D: TRBD1
length: 14
V: TRBV28

CDR3: CASSIGPLAVAEAFF
DNA: TGTGCCAGCAGCATCGGGCCGCTAGCTGTGGCTGAAGCTTTCTTT
J: TRBJ1-1
size: few
D: -
length: 15
V: TRBV6-5

CDR3: CASSPRDRQIYEQYF
DNA: TGTGCCAGCTCACCTCGGGACAGGCAAATTTACGAGCAGTACTTC
J: TRBJ2-7
size: few
D: TRBD1
length: 15
V: TRBV18

CDR3: CASTLGTGGIQPQHF
DNA: TGTGCCAGCACCCTCGGGACAGGGGGGATTCAGCCCCAGCATTTT
J: TRBJ1-5
size: -
D: TRBD1
length: 15
V: TRBV2

CDR3: CASSQDWASGSFNEQFF
DNA: TGCGCCAGCAGCCAAGACTGGGCTAGCGGGAGCTTTAATGAGCAGTTCTTC
J: TRBJ2-1
size: few
D: TRBD2
length: 17
V: TRBV4-3

CDR3: CASSRGARGSGYTF
DNA: TGTGCCAGCAGCCGCGGGGCCCGGGGGAGCGGCTACACCTTC
J: TRBJ1-2
size: -
D: -
length: 14
V: TRBV28

CDR3: CASSYGEWTGETEAFF
DNA: TGTGCCAGCAGTTACGGGGAATGGACAGGGGAGACTGAAGCTTTCTTT
J: TRBJ1-1
size: -
D: TRBD1
length: 16
V: TRBV6-5

CDR3: CASNPRRSGNTIYF
DNA: TGTGCCAGCAATCCGAGGAGGTCCGGAAACACCATATATTTT
J: TRBJ1-3
size: -
D: -
length: 14
V: TRBV28

CDR3: CAWSSGQAFSGNTIYF
DNA: TGTGCCTGGAGTTCCGGACAAGCCTTCTCTGGAAACACCATATATTTT
J: TRBJ1-3
size: once
D: -
length: 16
V: TRBV30

CDR3: CASSYSLGGATQTQYF
DNA: TGTGCCAGCAGTTACTCGTTAGGCGGGGCCACCCAGACCCAGTACTTC
J: TRBJ2-5
size: -
D: -
length: 16
V: TRBV6-5

CDR3: CASSSTSVNTGELFF
DNA: TGCGCCAGCAGTTCTACTAGCGTTAACACCGGGGAGCTGTTTTTT
J: TRBJ2-2
size: -
D: TRBD2
length: 15
V: TRBV5-1